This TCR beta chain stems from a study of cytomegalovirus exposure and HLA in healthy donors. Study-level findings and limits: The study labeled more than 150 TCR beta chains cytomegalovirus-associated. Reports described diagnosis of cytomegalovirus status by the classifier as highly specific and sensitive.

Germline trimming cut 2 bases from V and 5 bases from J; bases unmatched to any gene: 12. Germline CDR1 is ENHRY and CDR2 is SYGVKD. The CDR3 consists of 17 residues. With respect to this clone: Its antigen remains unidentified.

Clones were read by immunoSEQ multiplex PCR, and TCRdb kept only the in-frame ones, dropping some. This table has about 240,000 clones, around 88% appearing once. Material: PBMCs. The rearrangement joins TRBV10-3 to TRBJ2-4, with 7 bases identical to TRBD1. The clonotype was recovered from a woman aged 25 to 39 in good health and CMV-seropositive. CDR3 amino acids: CAISETRGGWLENIQYF. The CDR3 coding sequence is TGTGCCATCAGTGAGACCCGAGGGGGCTGGTTAGAAAACATTCAGTACTTC.